The 25 T cell receptor beta chains below all came from one sample that was sequenced in a study of T-cell reconstitution after alpha-beta-depleted transplantation in children. The library targeted TCRbeta and was prepared with unique molecular identifiers. MiXCR was run by TCRdb on the PCR reads, yielding one entry per CDR3 protein. Among 200,000 to 300,000 distinct CDR3 sequences, 25% were seen once, and the ten largest hold roughly 2.7%. Sequenced material: PBMCs, taken before TCRalphabeta/CD19-depleted stem cell transplant. The receptors stem from a girl aged 2 to 10 with Fanconi anemia, due to receive a stem cell transplant.

This clonotype was observed a handful of times. This sequence joins TRBV5-1 and TRBJ2-3; D is ambiguous. CDR3 length: 15 amino acids. Between the trimmed V and J ends, which lost 4 bases and 6 bases, there was a span of 18 bases. CDR1 and CDR2 from the germline V gene are SGHRS and YFSETQ. This CDR3 is CASSPRPSIKDTQYF. The CDR3 DNA reads TGCGCCAGCAGCCCCCGCCCTAGTATCAAGGATACGCAGTATTTT. Based on the CDR3 plus reference TRBV5-1 and TRBJ2-3, the full variable domain is KAGVTQTPRYLIKTRGQQVTLSCSPISGHRSVSWYQQTPGQGLQFLFEYFSETQRNKGNFPGRFSGRQFSNSRSEMNVSTLELGDSALYLCASSPRPSIKDTQYFGPGTRLTVL.

This clonotype was observed at least ten times. This chain uses TRBV29-1 with TRBJ2-5; TRBD2 matches 11 bases. The germline V gene has CDR1 SQVTM and CDR2 ANQGSEA. J was trimmed by 2 bases and V by 3 bases; bases with no gene match: 2. This CDR3 is built from 14 residues. The CDR3 here is CSVEGTSGQETQYF. DNA for the CDR3: TGCAGCGTTGAGGGGACTAGCGGACAAGAGACCCAGTACTTC.

At least ten counts were recorded for this clonotype. The chain joins TRBV6-2 or TRBV6-3 to TRBJ2-1; no clear D gene. Trimming stripped 1 base from V and 8 bases from J, with 21 bases between. The CDR3 runs 17 residues. Germline assignment: CDR1 MNHEY and CDR2 SVGEGT. The CDR3 DNA is TGTGCCAGCAGTTACTGGTCTAGTAATACCAATACCGATGAGCAGTTCTTC. It translates to CASSYWSSNTNTDEQFF.

This clonotype was found a few times. This chain joins TRBV29-1 and TRBJ2-7, with TRBD2 as a possible D gene (6 bases). The CDR3 is 12 amino acids. Trimming removed 4 bases at V and 5 bases at J, with 12 bases between. Germline CDR1 and CDR2: SQVTM and ANQGSEA. CDR3 nucleotides: TGCAGCGTTGGCTTCCGGGAGAACGAGCAGTACTTC. Its translation is CSVGFRENEQYF.

A remark on this clonotype: The junction does not match germline at one end; this may be a read error. The chain carries TRBV12-3 or TRBV12-4 and TRBJ2-5; D uncertain. The CDR3 loop spans 11 amino acids. CDR3 DNA sequence: TGTGCCAGCAGTTTCGGAGAGGCCCAATACTTC. Its translation: CASSFGEAQYF.

The V call is TRBV12-3 or TRBV12-4, the J call TRBJ2-7; D uncertain. Deletions cut 10 bases from V and 2 bases from J, with 24 bases between. The CDR3 is 16 amino acids. CDR3: CATGDTKASRPYEQYF. The CDR3 DNA reads TGTGCCACTGGAGACACGAAGGCCTCCCGCCCCTACGAGCAGTACTTC.

The sample holds many counts of this clonotype. V gene TRBV4-2 combines with J gene TRBJ2-3; no clear D gene. Trimming removed 1 base from V and 1 base from J, with 12 bases in between. This CDR3 spans 16 amino acids. Looked up from germline, CDR1 is LGHNA and CDR2 is YNFKEQ. In DNA form, the CDR3 reads TGTGCCAGCAGCCAAGGGGCCAGGACGCGCACAGATACGCAGTATTTT. It specifies CASSQGARTRTDTQYF.

This sequence joins TRBV4-2 and TRBJ2-7; the match to TRBD2 covers 13 bases. From germline, CDR1 is LGHNA and CDR2 YNFKEQ. CDR3 length: 17 amino acids. Germline trimming cut 1 base from V and 5 bases from J; bases unmatched to any gene: 8. The CDR3 coding sequence is TGTGCCAGCAGCCAAGGAAGTGGGACTAGCGGGATTAACGAGCAGTACTTC. Amino acid sequence: CASSQGSGTSGINEQYF.

This clonotype was seen once. The chain links TRBV20-1 to TRBJ1-2; D remains ambiguous. V was shortened by 6 bases and J by 8 bases, with 10 bases between the two germline ends. The germline gives CDR1 DFQATT, CDR2 SNEGSKA (reference sequence). The CDR3 is made up of 10 amino acids. The CDR3 loop is CSAVSAGYTF. The CDR3 bases are TGCAGTGCCGTCTCGGCGGGCTACACCTTC.

This clonotype was detected many times. V is TRBV7-6 and J is TRBJ2-7; the D call may be TRBD1 or TRBD2 (6 bases each). The germline CDR1 and CDR2 sequences are SGHVS and FNYEAQ. The CDR3 length is 16 residues. The V and J ends lost 1 base and 0 bases respectively, with 13 bases between them. In DNA, the CDR3 is TGTGCCAGCAGCTTAGAGGGGGGAACAGACTCCTACGAGCAGTACTTC. Protein product: CASSLEGGTDSYEQYF.

This clonotype was picked up many times. The rearrangement joins TRBV28 to TRBJ2-7, with TRBD1 matching over 7 bases. V lost 5 bases and J lost 3; bases outside the gene matches: 10. The CDR3 runs to 15 residues. Looked up from germline, CDR1 is MDHEN and CDR2 is SYDVKM. CDR3 sequence (DNA): TGTGCCAGCAGTACTCGGTACAGGGGAAGCTACGAGCAGTACTTC. This gives the protein CASSTRYRGSYEQYF.

This clonotype was seen repeatedly, ten times or more. The genes are TRBV29-1 and TRBJ2-5, with TRBD1 matching over 7 bases. Unmatched junction bases numbered 4, after V lost 6 bases and J lost 3 bases. Looked up from germline, CDR1 is SQVTM and CDR2 is ANQGSEA. The CDR3 totals 12 residues. CDR3 amino acids: CSVTDREETQYF. The DNA for the CDR3 is TGCAGCGTAACTGACAGGGAAGAGACCCAGTACTTC.

This chain's CDR3 is CSVDWEALAGHSYNEQFF. The CDR3 nucleotides read TGCAGCGTTGACTGGGAGGCGTTAGCGGGACACTCCTACAATGAGCAGTTCTTC. The rearrangement uses TRBV29-1 and TRBJ2-1; 8 nucleotides match TRBD2. Germline V CDR1 and CDR2: SQVTM, ANQGSEA. The length of the CDR3 is 18 residues. Losses at the gene ends were 3 bases for V and 0 bases for J; bases not matched to a gene: 13.

The chain uses TRBV3-1 and TRBJ1-1; no clear D gene. CDR3 length: 15 amino acids. V was clipped by 7 bases and J by 1 base, with 16 bases between them. Germline loops: CDR1 LGHDT, CDR2 YNNKEL (reference sequence). The CDR3 loop is CASTSTPGANTEAFF. CDR3 DNA sequence: TGTGCCAGCACCTCGACTCCTGGCGCGAACACTGAAGCTTTCTTT.

This clonotype has at least ten counts. CDR3 DNA sequence: TGTGCCAGCAGCTTAGCTAGCGGGGGTGCGGAGACCCAGTACTTC. Translation: CASSLASGGAETQYF. J is TRBJ2-5 and V is TRBV7-7; 9 nucleotides align to TRBD2. The germline CDR1 and CDR2 sequences are SSHAT and FNYEAQ (reference sequence). The CDR3 has 15 amino acids. J gave up 5 bases and V 0 bases, and 4 bases lay outside the gene matches.

This clonotype was seen many times. This chain uses TRBV5-1 with TRBJ2-7, with D unclear. Per the germline V gene, CDR1 is SGHRS and CDR2 is YFSETQ. The CDR3 covers 16 residues. V lost 0 bases and J 5 bases, leaving 18 bases between the germline ends. The CDR3 DNA follows: TGCGCCAGCAGCTTGGGGGTCAGCTCCCTTGTGGACGAGCAGTACTTC. Protein: CASSLGVSSLVDEQYF.

The chain has TRBV27 and TRBJ1-5; D is unresolved. The germline gives CDR1 MNHEY, CDR2 SMNVEV (reference sequence). The CDR3 sequence is 16 residues long. With 6 bases removed from V and 0 bases from J, the gap between germline ends came to 15 bases. The CDR3 protein is CASSSGRPYSNQPQHF. The CDR3 bases are TGTGCCAGCAGCTCCGGACGGCCTTATAGCAATCAGCCCCAGCATTTT.

The chain links TRBV10-1 to TRBJ2-1; TRBD2 might be the D (6 bases). Germline values: CDR1 WNHNN, CDR2 SYGVQD (reference sequence). The CDR3 is made up of 15 amino acids. The germline V and J ends were trimmed by 2 bases and 7 bases, with 15 bases remaining between them. This CDR3 reads CASSEGPGVRNEQFF. The CDR3 DNA is TGCGCCAGCAGTGAGGGCCCGGGAGTAAGAAATGAGCAGTTCTTC.

This clonotype showed up many times. The chain recombines TRBV12-5 with TRBJ2-1; 12 bases fit TRBD2. Germline V lookup: CDR1 LGHNT, CDR2 FRNRAP. The ends lost 6 bases at V and 6 bases at J; junction bases unmatched: 0. This CDR3 spans 13 amino acids. The CDR3 DNA is TGTGCTAGTGGACTAGCGGGGGGCAATGAGCAGTTCTTC. Its protein product is CASGLAGGNEQFF. Filled out from reference TRBV12-5 and TRBJ2-1, the complete variable domain reads DARVTQTPRHKVTEMGQEVTMRCQPILGHNTVFWYRQTMMQGLELLAYFRNRAPLDDSGMPKDRFSAEMPDATLATLKIQPSEPRDSAVYFCASGLAGGNEQFFGPGTRLTVL.

The gene calls are TRBV29-1 and TRBJ2-5, with 8 positions matching TRBD2. V was clipped by 6 bases and J by 1 base; unmatched bases: 7. CDR1 SQVTM and CDR2 ANQGSEA come from the germline V gene. The CDR3 is 14 residues long. CDR3 protein: CSVAPGGTQETQYF. CDR3 sequence (DNA): TGCAGCGTCGCCCCGGGGGGGACCCAAGAGACCCAGTACTTC.

In its sample, this clonotype was seen many times. V is TRBV5-1 and J is TRBJ2-1; a weak D match, TRBD1 (6 bases). With 4 bases removed from V and 0 bases from J, the gap between germline ends came to 11 bases. CDR1 SGHRS and CDR2 YFSETQ come from the germline V gene. The CDR3 runs 15 residues. The CDR3 loop reads CASSLRQASYNEQFF. CDR3 nucleotides: TGCGCCAGCAGCCTTAGACAGGCCTCCTACAATGAGCAGTTCTTC.

This clonotype has a count of ten or more. The chain links TRBV12-3 or TRBV12-4 to TRBJ2-1; D gene ambiguous. This CDR3 is 14 amino acids long. The V and J ends lost 4 bases and 2 bases respectively, with 9 bases between them. CDR3 nucleotide sequence: TGTGCCAGCAGTTCTAGGACCACCTACAATGAGCAGTTCTTC. Amino acid sequence: CASSSRTTYNEQFF.

This clonotype was seen many times. The gene calls are TRBV6-5 and TRBJ1-1; 8 nucleotides line up with TRBD1. Germline CDR1 and CDR2: MNHEY and SVGAGI. The CDR3 is made up of 14 amino acids. The J segment lost 1 base and the V segment lost 8 bases, leaving 6 bases of the junction unmatched. CDR3 bases: TGTGCCAGCGGGCCGACAGGGGAGAACACTGAAGCTTTCTTT. It encodes CASGPTGENTEAFF.

The genes are TRBV4-2 and TRBJ2-7; 8 bases match TRBD2. Germline V gives CDR1 LGHNA, CDR2 YNFKEQ. The CDR3 is 17 residues long. V shed 8 bases and J 2 bases; nucleotides not matched to a gene: 17. The CDR3 nucleotides read TGTGCCAGCTCGCAGACTAGCGCCCCAATACGTGCCTACGAGCAGTACTTC. Its protein is CASSQTSAPIRAYEQYF.

This clonotype has a count of ten or more. The chain links TRBV14 to TRBJ1-1; TRBD1 might be the D (5 bases). CDR3 length: 18 residues. CDR1 is SGHDN and CDR2 is FVKESK in the germline V gene. V lost 1 base and J 0 bases, leaving 18 bases between the germline ends. The CDR3 reads CASSQVMEGSPMNTEAFF. CDR3 DNA: TGTGCCAGCAGCCAAGTTATGGAGGGGTCCCCTATGAACACTGAAGCTTTCTTT.